The rows below give T cell receptor beta chains drawn from one sample of a study of cytomegalovirus exposure and HLA in healthy donors. TCRdb's copy holds only in-frame clones and misses some; the assay was immunoSEQ multiplex PCR. The repertoire has 90,000 or so clones, approximately 76% of them found once; the top ten carry 10%. The sequenced material came from PBMCs. The receptor set was obtained from a man aged 30-40 years in good health and CMV-seropositive. Each CDR3 is given with its conserved first and last residue.

v_call	j_call	cdr3_aa
TRBV27	TRBJ2-1	CASSLLPGGVNEQFF
TRBV11-2	TRBJ1-6	CASSLEGHPNSPLHF
TRBV6-5	TRBJ1-5	CASSYSTGQPQHF
TRBV28	TRBJ2-2	CASRRISGQGGRKRELFF
TRBV2	TRBJ2-1	CASGYRTDAYRSNEQFF
TRBV2	TRBJ1-5	CASRGGSTSNQPQHF
TRBV4-1	TRBJ2-3	CASSQVGGVVNTQYF
TRBV7-2	TRBJ1-2	CASSLAGQGEGYTF
TRBV6-6	TRBJ2-3	CASRSLAGGRDTQYF
TRBV5-5	TRBJ2-3	CASSPGTDTQYF
TRBV2	TRBJ2-5	CASRSGQETQYF
TRBV6-5	TRBJ1-6	CASSYSIPGGSPLHF
TRBV7-3	TRBJ2-1	CASSLTGGGGYNEQFF
TRBV5-1	TRBJ2-7	CASSWRVPAYEQYF
TRBV29-1	NA	CSVDGDSSYEQYF
TRBV15	TRBJ2-4	CATSPRRGGGIQYF
TRBV7-9	TRBJ2-7	CASSPTGGDWEYEQYF
TRBV28	TRBJ1-5	CASSTTGTGGNQPQHF
TRBV29-1	TRBJ1-5	CSALTGGNQPQHF
TRBV27	TRBJ1-5	CASSLIFEGQPQHF
TRBV9	TRBJ1-2	CASSVVGGPRDGYTF
TRBV7-8	TRBJ2-1	CASSLAREFVEQFF